This T cell receptor (beta chain) was observed in a study of blood T cells in healthy people across ages. General study findings and limits: Roughly linearly, TCR beta diversity per million T cells fell as age increased. Diversity was higher, and naive CD4+ cells more numerous, in long-lived donors than in aged donors.

Regarding this clonotype: Its antigen is still unknown. At one end, the junction sequence differs from germline, possibly due to a read error.

Alongside a J-beta primer mix, a sample-barcoded 5' primer served in a second PCR lasting about 6 to 12 cycles. TCRdb used MiXCR to reprocess the 5' RACE reads, holding one entry per CDR3 protein. The sample has around 800,000 distinct CDR3 sequences; around 24% are singletons. These sequences were also reported in another study, on T cells of mothers and their children.

The sequence was obtained from a boy younger than 18 in good health. The sample consisted of blood.

The chain's CDR3 is CASSPASEGF. CDR3 nucleotide sequence: TGTGCCAGCAGCCCGGCCTCAGAGGGGTTC. This chain connects TRBV7-2 to TRBJ1-2; perhaps TRBD1 as D (5 bases). The CDR3 has 10 amino acids. Germline V gene data show CDR1 as SGHTA and CDR2 as FQGNSA.